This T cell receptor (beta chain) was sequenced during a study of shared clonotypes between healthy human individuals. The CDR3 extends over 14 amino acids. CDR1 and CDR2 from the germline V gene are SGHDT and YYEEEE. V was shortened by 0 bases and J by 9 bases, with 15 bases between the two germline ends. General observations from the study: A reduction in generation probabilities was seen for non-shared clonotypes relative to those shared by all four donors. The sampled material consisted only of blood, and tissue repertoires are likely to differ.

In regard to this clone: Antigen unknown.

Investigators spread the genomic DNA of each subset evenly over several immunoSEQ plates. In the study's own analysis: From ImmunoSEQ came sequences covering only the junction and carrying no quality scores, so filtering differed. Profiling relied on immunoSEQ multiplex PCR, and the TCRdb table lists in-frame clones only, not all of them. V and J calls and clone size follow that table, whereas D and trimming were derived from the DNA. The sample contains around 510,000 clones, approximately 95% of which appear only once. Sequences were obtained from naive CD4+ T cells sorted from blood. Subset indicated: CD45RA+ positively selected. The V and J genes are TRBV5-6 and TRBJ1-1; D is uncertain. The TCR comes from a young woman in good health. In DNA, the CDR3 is TGTGCCAGCAGCTTGGCGTGGCGCTACAAACAAGCTTTCTTT. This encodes CASSLAWRYKQAFF.